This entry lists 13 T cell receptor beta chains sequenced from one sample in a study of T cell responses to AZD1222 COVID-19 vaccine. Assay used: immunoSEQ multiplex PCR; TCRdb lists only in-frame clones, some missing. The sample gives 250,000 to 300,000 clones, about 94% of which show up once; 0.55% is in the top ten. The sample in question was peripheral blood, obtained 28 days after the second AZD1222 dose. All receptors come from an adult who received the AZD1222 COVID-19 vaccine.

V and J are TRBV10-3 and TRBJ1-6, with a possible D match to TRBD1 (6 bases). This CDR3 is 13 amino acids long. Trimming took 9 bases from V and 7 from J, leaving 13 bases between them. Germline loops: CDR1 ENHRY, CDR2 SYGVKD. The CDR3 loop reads CAIRDTLNSPLHF. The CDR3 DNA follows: TGTGCCATACGGGACACCCTAAATTCACCCCTCCACTTT.

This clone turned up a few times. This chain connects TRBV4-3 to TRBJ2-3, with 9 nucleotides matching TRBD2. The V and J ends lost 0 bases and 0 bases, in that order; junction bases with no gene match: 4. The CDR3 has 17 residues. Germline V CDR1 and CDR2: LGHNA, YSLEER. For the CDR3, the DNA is TGCGCCAGCAGCCAAGACTGGCGGGAGGGGAGCACAGATACGCAGTATTTT. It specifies CASSQDWREGSTDTQYF.

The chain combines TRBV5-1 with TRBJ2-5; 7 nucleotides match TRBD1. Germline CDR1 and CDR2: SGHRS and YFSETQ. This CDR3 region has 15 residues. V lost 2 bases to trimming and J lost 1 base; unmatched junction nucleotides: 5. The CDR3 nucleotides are TGCGCCAGCAGCTTTCGGGACAGTCGCCAAGAGACCCAGTACTTC. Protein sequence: CASSFRDSRQETQYF.

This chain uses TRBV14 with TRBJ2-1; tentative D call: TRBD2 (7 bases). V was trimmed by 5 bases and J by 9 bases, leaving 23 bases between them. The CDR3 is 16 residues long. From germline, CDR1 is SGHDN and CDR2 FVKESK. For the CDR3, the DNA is TGTGCCAGCAGCGGAAGCCGCGGGGGCGCGGATAGTGAGCAGTTCTTC. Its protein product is CASSGSRGGADSEQFF.

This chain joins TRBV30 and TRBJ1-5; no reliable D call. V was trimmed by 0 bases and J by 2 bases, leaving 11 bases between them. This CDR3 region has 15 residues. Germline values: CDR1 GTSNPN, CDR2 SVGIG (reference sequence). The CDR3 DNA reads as TGTGCCTGGAGTGTTATGACCCTAGGCAATCAGCCCCAGCATTTT. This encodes CAWSVMTLGNQPQHF.

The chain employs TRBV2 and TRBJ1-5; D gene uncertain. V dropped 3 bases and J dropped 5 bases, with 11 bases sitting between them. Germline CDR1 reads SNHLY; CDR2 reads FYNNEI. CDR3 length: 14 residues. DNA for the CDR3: TGTGCCAGCAGTGATAGCAACGCGGATCAGCCCCAGCATTTT. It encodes CASSDSNADQPQHF.

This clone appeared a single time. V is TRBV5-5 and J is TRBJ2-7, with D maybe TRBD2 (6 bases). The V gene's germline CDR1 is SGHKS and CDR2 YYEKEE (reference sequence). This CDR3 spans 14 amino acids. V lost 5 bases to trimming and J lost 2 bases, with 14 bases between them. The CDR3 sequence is CASSRSPGAYEQYF. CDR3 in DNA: TGTGCCAGCAGTCGTTCTCCGGGGGCCTACGAGCAGTACTTC. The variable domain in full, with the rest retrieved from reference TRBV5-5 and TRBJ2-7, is DAGVTQSPTHLIKTRGQQVTLRCSPISGHKSVSWYQQVLGQGPQFIFQYYEKEERGRGNFPDRFSARQFPNYSSELNVNALLLGDSALYLCASSRSPGAYEQYFGPGTRLTVT.

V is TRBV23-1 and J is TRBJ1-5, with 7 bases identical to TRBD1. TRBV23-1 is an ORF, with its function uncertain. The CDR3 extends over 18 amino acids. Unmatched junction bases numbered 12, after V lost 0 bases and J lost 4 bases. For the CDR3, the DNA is TGCGCCAGCAGTCAATCGGGAGGGTCGGACAGGACTAATCAGCCCCAGCATTTT. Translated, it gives CASSQSGGSDRTNQPQHF.

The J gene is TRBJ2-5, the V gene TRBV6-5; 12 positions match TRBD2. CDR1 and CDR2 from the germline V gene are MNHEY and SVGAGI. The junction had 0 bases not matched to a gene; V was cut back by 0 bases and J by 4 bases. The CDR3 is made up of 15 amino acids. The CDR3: CASSYSTSGRETQYF. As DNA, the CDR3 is TGTGCCAGCAGTTACTCGACTAGCGGGAGAGAGACCCAGTACTTC.

CDR3 protein: CASSYAPPGYSSYNSPLHF. The DNA of the CDR3 is TGTGCCAGCAGTTACGCCCCCCCAGGGTATAGCTCCTATAATTCACCCCTCCACTTT. V is TRBV2 and J is TRBJ1-6, with D perhaps TRBD1 (5 bases). V was trimmed by 5 bases and J by 0 bases, leaving 20 bases between them. This CDR3 is built from 19 residues. Per the germline V gene, CDR1 is SNHLY and CDR2 is FYNNEI.

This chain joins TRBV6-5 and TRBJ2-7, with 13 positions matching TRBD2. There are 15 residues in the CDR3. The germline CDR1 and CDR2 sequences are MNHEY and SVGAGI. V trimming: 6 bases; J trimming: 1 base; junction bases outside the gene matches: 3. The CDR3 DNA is TGTGCCAGCAGGACTAGCGGGAGGACGTCCTACGAGCAGTACTTC. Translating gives CASRTSGRTSYEQYF.

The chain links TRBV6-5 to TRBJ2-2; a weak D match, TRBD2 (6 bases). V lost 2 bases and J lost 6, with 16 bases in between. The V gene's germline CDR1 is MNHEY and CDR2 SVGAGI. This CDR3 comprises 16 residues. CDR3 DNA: TGTGCCAGCAGTTACAATACGGGAGAGGAACCCGGGGAGCTGTTTTTT. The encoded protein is CASSYNTGEEPGELFF.

This chain's CDR3 is CASTLGSVLYEQYF. CDR3 DNA sequence: TGTGCCAGCACCCTTGGTAGTGTTCTTTACGAGCAGTACTTC. This rearrangement joins TRBV5-6 to TRBJ2-7; D is uncertain. V was pared by 6 bases and J by 4 bases, with 17 bases between. This CDR3 has 14 amino acids. Germline loops: CDR1 SGHDT, CDR2 YYEEEE.